One TCR beta chain is described in this entry. Germline V gives CDR1 MNHNS, CDR2 SASEGT. The CDR3 has 15 residues. Trimming took off 1 base at V and 4 bases at J, with 11 bases between the two ends. Time point defined: sample taken at primary tumor resection. The donors were approximately 65 patients with non-small cell lung cancer that was early-stage and untreated. These data belong to a study of spatial heterogeneity in lung cancer. TCRdb recomputed calls from the 5' RACE reads with MiXCR, one row per CDR3 protein. The data hold more than 20,000 distinct CDR3 sequences, with approximately 4.6% observed a single time.

The sequence came from a male donor with early-stage non-small cell lung cancer. The sample consisted of PBMCs, taken at surgery. This sequence joins TRBV6-1 and TRBJ1-5, with D perhaps TRBD1 (5 bases). CDR3 sequence reads: CASSEDGALNQPQHF. The CDR3 DNA sequence: TGTGCCAGCAGTGAAGACGGGGCATTGAATCAGCCCCAGCATTTT.